This T cell receptor beta chain was found in a study of blood T cell repertoires in COVID-19. Overall study: The cDNA or gDNA used as material had been derived from T cells, B-cell-depleted T cells, or PBMCs.

As processed by the authors: The authors estimated nucleated cell counts from reference gene primer amplification. Assay: immunoSEQ multiplex PCR; the TCRdb copy retains only in-frame clones and omits some. Clone size and the V and J calls come from that table; the DNA yielded D and trimming. Altogether some 320,000 clones are present, under 90% being singletons, with the ten largest covering roughly 2.9%. Donors were grouped by their self-reported clinical history. The sample was PBMCs or T cells enriched from blood (not recorded which). The receptor comes from a woman aged 45-65 years who had been exposed to COVID-19.

This CDR3 is CASSTHPRGGGSPLHF. For the CDR3, the DNA is TGTGCCAGCAGCACTCACCCAAGGGGCGGAGGGTCACCCCTCCACTTT. The J gene is TRBJ1-6, the V gene TRBV11-2; D is possibly TRBD1 (5 bases). Germline V gives CDR1 SGHAT, CDR2 FQNNGV. The V gene lost 5 bases and the J gene lost 10 bases, with 21 bases spanning the gap. The CDR3 length is 16 residues.